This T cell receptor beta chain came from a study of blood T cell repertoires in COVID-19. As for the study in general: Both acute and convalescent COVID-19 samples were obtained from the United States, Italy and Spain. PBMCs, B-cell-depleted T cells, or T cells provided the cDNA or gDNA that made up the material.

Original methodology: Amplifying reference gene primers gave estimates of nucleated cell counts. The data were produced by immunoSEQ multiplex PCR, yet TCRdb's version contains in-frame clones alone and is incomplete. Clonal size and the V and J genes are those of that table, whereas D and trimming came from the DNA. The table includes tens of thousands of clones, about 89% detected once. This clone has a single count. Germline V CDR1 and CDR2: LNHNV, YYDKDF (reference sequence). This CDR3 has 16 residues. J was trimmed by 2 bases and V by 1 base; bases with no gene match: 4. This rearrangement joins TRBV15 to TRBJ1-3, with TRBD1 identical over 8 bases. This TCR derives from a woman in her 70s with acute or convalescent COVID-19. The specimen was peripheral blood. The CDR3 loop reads CATSRVGQGPGNTIYF. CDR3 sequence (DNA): TGTGCCACCAGCAGAGTCGGACAGGGCCCTGGAAACACCATATATTTT.